Listed below are T cell receptor beta chains from one sample, sequenced in a study of naive and memory T cell subsets. TCRdb reprocessed the 5' RACE reads via MiXCR and lists one record per CDR3 protein. Here the sample spans 55,000 to 70,000 distinct CDR3 sequences, approximately 6.6% being singletons. Receptors were obtained from a male donor in good health. Each CDR3 is given with its conserved first and last residue. The D gene is left open where the match is weak. Clone sizes are given selectively: once, few, many, or a class where the clone is expanded.

j_call | d_call | clone_size | v_call | cdr3_aa | cdr3_nt
TRBJ2-2 | TRBD2 | many | TRBV2 | CASRAGLGGTGELFF | TGTGCCAGCAGAGCGGGGTTAGGAGGAACCGGGGAGCTGTTTTTT
TRBJ2-7 | TRBD2 | many | TRBV30 | CAWSGTSGGTYEQYF | TGTGCCTGGAGTGGGACTAGCGGGGGCACCTACGAGCAGTACTTC
TRBJ1-1 | . | few | TRBV11-2 | CASSLDSTGEAFF | TGTGCCAGCAGCTTAGATAGTACTGGTGAAGCTTTCTTT
TRBJ2-3 | . | many | TRBV12-3/TRBV12-4 | CASSSRTDTQYF | TGTGCCAGCAGTTCCCGCACAGATACGCAGTATTTT
TRBJ1-3 | TRBD1 | . | TRBV6-6 | CASSSRGTPGNTIYF | TGTGCCAGCAGCTCCAGGGGGACCCCTGGAAACACCATATATTTT
TRBJ2-5 | . | many | TRBV29-1 | CSVEAGPETQYF | TGCAGCGTTGAGGCGGGGCCGGAGACCCAGTACTTC
TRBJ2-6 | . | . | TRBV20-1 | CSAARDSGANVLTF | TGCAGTGCTGCGAGGGACTCAGGGGCCAACGTCCTGACTTTC
TRBJ1-4 | . | . | TRBV5-1 | CASSLVKENEKLFF | TGCGCCAGCAGCTTGGTAAAGGAGAATGAAAAACTGTTTTTT
TRBJ2-7 | . | few | TRBV5-1 | CATRQAEQYF | TGCGCCACCAGGCAGGCCGAGCAGTACTTC
TRBJ1-6 | TRBD1 | many | TRBV5-5 | CASSLGDRGNSPLHF | TGTGCCAGCAGCTTGGGGGACAGGGGTAATTCACCCCTCCACTTT
TRBJ1-2 | TRBD1 | few | TRBV30 | CAWSGAGQSFNYGYTF | TGTGCCTGGAGTGGGGCGGGACAGTCCTTTAACTATGGCTACACCTTC
TRBJ2-1 | TRBD2 | many | TRBV5-1 | CASRERGGPSNEQFF | TGCGCCAGCAGGGAACGGGGGGGCCCATCCAATGAGCAGTTCTTC
TRBJ2-1 | . | few | TRBV19 | CASSIDLGNEQFF | TGTGCCAGTAGTATAGATCTGGGTAATGAGCAGTTCTTC
TRBJ2-1 | . | many | TRBV11-2 | CASSLNPRVASYNEQFF | TGTGCCAGCAGCTTGAACCCCAGGGTGGCCTCCTACAATGAGCAGTTCTTC
TRBJ1-2 | TRBD1 | . | TRBV7-2 | CASSSTVRGGYTF | TGTGCCAGCAGCTCTACCGTCAGGGGGGGCTACACCTTC
TRBJ1-1 | . | . | TRBV5-6 | CASSYKSMNTEAFF | TGTGCCAGCAGCTACAAAAGCATGAACACTGAAGCTTTCTTT
TRBJ1-4 | . | . | TRBV2 | CASSSQGTNEKLFF | TGTGCCAGCAGTAGTCAGGGAACTAATGAAAAACTGTTTTTT
TRBJ2-3 | . | . | TRBV29-1 | CSVDGWSRNTDTQYF | TGCAGCGTTGACGGGTGGTCCCGAAACACAGATACGCAGTATTTT
TRBJ2-1 | . | few | TRBV5-6 | CASSLVGTHEQFF | TGTGCCAGCAGCTTGGTCGGGACACATGAGCAGTTCTTC
TRBJ2-7 | . | . | TRBV12-3/TRBV12-4 | CASSPRTVSYEQYF | TGTGCCAGCAGTCCCCGAACCGTCTCCTACGAGCAGTACTTC
TRBJ2-7 | . | few | TRBV4-1 | CASSQEETRGEQYF | TGCGCCAGCAGCCAAGAAGAGACTAGGGGCGAGCAGTACTTC
TRBJ2-1 | TRBD1 | few | TRBV24-1 | CATSDSPGTGGRWGYNEQFF | TGTGCCACCAGTGATTCCCCCGGGACAGGGGGCCGCTGGGGCTACAATGAGCAGTTCTTC
TRBJ2-1 | TRBD2 | . | TRBV5-1 | CASSLAMSGSFNEQFF | TGCGCCAGCAGCTTGGCCATGAGCGGGAGTTTCAATGAGCAGTTCTTC
TRBJ1-6 | . | many | TRBV11-2 | CASSLGGGFNSPLHF | TGTGCCAGCAGCTTAGGTGGGGGTTTCAATTCACCCCTCCACTTT
TRBJ2-5 | TRBD2 | few | TRBV29-1 | CSVTSDDQETQYF | TGCAGCGTGACTAGCGACGACCAAGAGACCCAGTACTTC
TRBJ2-3 | TRBD2 | . | TRBV7-9 | CASSPWTSGRGDTQYF | TGTGCCAGCAGCCCTTGGACTAGCGGGAGGGGAGATACGCAGTATTTT
TRBJ2-7 | TRBD1 | few | TRBV6-5 | CASSSGQGYEQYF | TGTGCCAGCAGTTCCGGACAGGGGTACGAGCAGTACTTC
TRBJ1-2 | . | . | TRBV5-5 | CASSLLDSIPNYGYTF | TGTGCCAGCAGCTTGCTGGACAGCATTCCTAACTATGGCTACACCTTC
TRBJ1-1 | . | many | TRBV6-5 | CASSSIGTEAFF | TGTGCCAGCAGTTCAATCGGGACTGAAGCTTTCTTT
TRBJ2-7 | . | many | TRBV6-2/TRBV6-3 | CASSYFGGTYEQYF | TGTGCCAGCAGTTACTTTGGCGGAACCTACGAGCAGTACTTC
TRBJ1-2 | . | few | TRBV20-1 | CSVSGGLVYGYTF | TGCAGTGTGAGCGGGGGGCTGGTCTATGGCTACACCTTC
TRBJ2-3 | TRBD2 | many | TRBV5-1 | CASSLGLAGVGTDTQYF | TGCGCCAGCAGCTTGGGTCTAGCGGGAGTGGGCACAGATACGCAGTATTTT
TRBJ1-4 | . | . | TRBV12-3/TRBV12-4 | CASSFPVKREKLFF | TGTGCCAGCAGTTTCCCGGTTAAGAGGGAAAAACTGTTTTTT
TRBJ2-7 | . | . | TRBV28 | CASSLPVTYEQYF | TGTGCCAGCAGTTTACCGGTGACCTACGAGCAGTACTTC
TRBJ2-5 | . | . | TRBV18 | CASSPPTNGETQYF | TGTGCCAGCTCACCACCGACGAACGGAGAGACCCAGTACTTC
TRBJ2-1 | TRBD2 | few | TRBV5-1 | CASSLGTSGGALNEQFF | TGCGCCAGCAGCTTGGGGACTAGCGGGGGCGCTCTAAATGAGCAGTTCTTC
TRBJ1-1 | . | . | TRBV29-1 | CSVEEGGAPGVLSLAEAFF | TGCAGCGTTGAAGAGGGGGGTGCTCCAGGGGTGTTAAGTTTGGCTGAAGCTTTCTTT
TRBJ2-6 | . | many | TRBV6-1 | CASTQGSGANVLTF | TGTGCCAGCACCCAGGGTTCTGGGGCCAACGTCCTGACTTTC
TRBJ2-3 | TRBD2 | many | TRBV6-5 | CASSYSVSGKSDTQYF | TGTGCCAGCAGTTACTCGGTTAGCGGGAAATCTGATACGCAGTATTTT
TRBJ1-3 | . | many | TRBV20-1 | CSARAAVEVVGNTIYF | TGCAGTGCTAGGGCGGCCGTGGAGGTTGTTGGAAACACCATATATTTT
TRBJ1-1 | . | . | TRBV12-3/TRBV12-4 | CASTPGPQGAFF | TGTGCCAGCACCCCGGGCCCCCAGGGAGCTTTCTTT
TRBJ2-1 | TRBD1 | few | TRBV10-1 | CASRPTGGEQFF | TGCGCCAGCAGACCTACAGGGGGAGAGCAGTTCTTC
TRBJ2-1 | . | few | TRBV5-6 | CASSLGRGGSYNEQFF | TGTGCCAGCAGCTTGGGGAGAGGGGGCTCCTACAATGAGCAGTTCTTC
TRBJ2-3 | TRBD2 | few | TRBV29-1 | CSVVGAAGGQGDTQYF | TGCAGCGTTGTCGGGGCGGCGGGGGGGCAAGGAGATACGCAGTATTTT
TRBJ2-6 | . | few | TRBV6-2/TRBV6-3 | CASIRDGANVLTF | TGTGCCAGCATCCGAGATGGGGCCAACGTCCTGACTTTC
TRBJ2-5 | TRBD2 | many | TRBV9 | CASQRGGQAETQYF | TGTGCCAGCCAGCGGGGGGGCCAGGCTGAGACCCAGTACTTC
TRBJ1-1 | TRBD1 | few | TRBV5-1 | CASSSTGEVNTEAFF | TGCGCCAGCAGCTCTACAGGGGAGGTGAACACTGAAGCTTTCTTT